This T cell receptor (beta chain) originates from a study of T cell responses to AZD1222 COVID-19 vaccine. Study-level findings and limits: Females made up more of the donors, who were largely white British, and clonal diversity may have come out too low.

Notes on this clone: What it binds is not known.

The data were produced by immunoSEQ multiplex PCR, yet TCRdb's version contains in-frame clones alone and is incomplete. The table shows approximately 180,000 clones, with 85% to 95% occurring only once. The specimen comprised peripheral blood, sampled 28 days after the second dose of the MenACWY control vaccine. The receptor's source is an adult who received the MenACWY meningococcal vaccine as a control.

The CDR3 bases are TGTGCCTGGACAAAGGGGAGTACTGAAGCTTTCTTT. Its protein product is CAWTKGSTEAFF. The chain employs TRBV30 and TRBJ1-1, with a possible D match to TRBD1 (5 bases). V dropped 4 bases and J dropped 5 bases, with 11 bases sitting between them. Looked up from germline, CDR1 is GTSNPN and CDR2 is SVGIG (reference sequence). CDR3 length equals 12 residues.